The rows below give T cell receptor beta chains drawn from one sample of a study of blood T cell repertoires in COVID-19. The method was immunoSEQ multiplex PCR; TCRdb's version includes in-frame clones alone and lacks a portion of them. This sample has hundreds of thousands of clones, with 65% to 90% found just once. The sample was PBMCs or T cells enriched from blood (not recorded which). The receptors shown here come from a man younger than 30 who had recovered from COVID-19. CDR3s include the opening cysteine and the closing phenylalanine or tryptophan. D genes are given only for firm matches. Size tells how often a clone was seen (once, few, many) or the class of an expanded clone, and some rows leave it out.

>TRBJ1-4|NA|once|TRBV12-3/TRBV12-4
CASSFLREKLFF
TGTGCCAGCAGTTTCTTGAGAGAAAAACTGTTTTTT
>TRBJ2-7|TRBD2|NA|TRBV24-1
CATSPPLAGALSYEQYF
TGTGCCACCAGTCCTCCGCTAGCGGGGGCCCTCTCCTACGAGCAGTACTTC
>TRBJ2-1|TRBD1|NA|TRBV5-1
CASSFGQGEQFF
TGCGCCAGCAGCTTCGGACAGGGTGAGCAGTTCTTC
>TRBJ1-2|TRBD1|NA|TRBV27
CASSLNPGTANGYTF
TGTGCCAGCAGTTTGAATCCCGGGACAGCAAATGGCTACACCTTC
>TRBJ2-2|TRBD2|NA|TRBV27
CASSPTSGGYTGELFF
TGTGCCAGCAGCCCAACTAGCGGGGGATACACCGGGGAGCTGTTTTTT
>TRBJ2-1|TRBD1|NA|TRBV11-1
CASSRGQGVDNEQFF
TGTGCCAGCAGCCGGGGACAGGGGGTTGACAATGAGCAGTTCTTC
>TRBJ1-5|NA|NA|TRBV6-5
CASSYRGGQNQPQHF
TGTGCCAGCAGTTACCGGGGGGGGCAGAATCAGCCCCAGCATTTT
>TRBJ1-2|NA|NA|TRBV4-1
CASSQGPGVGYGYTF
TGCGCCAGCAGCCAAGGTCCGGGGGTTGGCTATGGCTACACCTTC
>TRBJ2-2|NA|few|TRBV6-5
CASSYRRGSNTGELFF
TGTGCCAGCAGTTACAGACGGGGGTCGAACACCGGGGAGCTGTTTTTT
>TRBJ2-5|TRBD2|NA|TRBV5-1
CASSFQTRTSGGPGETQYF
TGCGCCAGCAGCTTTCAAACCCGTACTAGCGGGGGCCCCGGGGAGACCCAGTACTTC
>TRBJ2-1|TRBD2|NA|TRBV7-9
CASSPHRGVYNEQFF
TGTGCCAGCAGCCCCCATCGGGGGGTATACAATGAGCAGTTCTTC
>TRBJ2-3|NA|NA|TRBV18
CASSPLTRDTQYF
TGTGCCAGCTCACCCCTCACCAGGGATACGCAGTATTTT
>TRBJ2-2|NA|NA|TRBV27
CASKGHQATGELFF
TGTGCCAGCAAGGGGCATCAGGCCACCGGGGAGCTGTTTTTT
>TRBJ1-4|TRBD1|NA|TRBV28
CASSFPGQRNEKLFF
TGTGCCAGCAGTTTTCCGGGACAGAGGAATGAAAAACTGTTTTTT
>TRBJ2-1|NA|NA|TRBV7-3
CASSFISQGYEQFF
TGTGCCAGCAGCTTCATCTCACAGGGATACGAGCAGTTCTTC
>TRBJ2-1|TRBD1|NA|TRBV5-6
CASSSPSPIPGGNEQFF
TGTGCCAGCAGCTCCCCCTCACCGATTCCAGGGGGCAATGAGCAGTTCTTC
>TRBJ2-7|NA|NA|TRBV28
CASSQYSYEQYF
TGTGCCAGCAGTCAGTACAGCTACGAGCAGTACTTC
>TRBJ2-7|NA|NA|TRBV7-9
CASSVAGQRAYEQYF
TGTGCCAGCAGCGTGGCCGGACAGAGGGCCTACGAGCAGTACTTC
>TRBJ2-7|NA|NA|TRBV2
CASSERDEQYF
TGTGCCAGCAGTGAGAGGGACGAGCAGTACTTC
>TRBJ2-7|TRBD1|NA|TRBV7-8
CASSTGQWGEQYF
TGTGCCAGCAGCACGGGACAGTGGGGCGAGCAGTACTTC
>TRBJ1-3|NA|NA|TRBV6-5
CASSYADSSGNTIYF
TGTGCCAGCAGTTACGCGGACAGCTCTGGAAACACCATATATTTT
>TRBJ1-3|TRBD1|NA|TRBV9
CASSERGDSSGNTIYF
TGTGCCAGCAGCGAGAGGGGGGACAGCTCTGGAAACACCATATATTTT
>TRBJ2-5|NA|NA|TRBV2
CASSPRDSRETQYF
TGTGCCAGCAGCCCAAGGGACTCGAGGGAGACCCAGTACTTC
>TRBJ2-3|NA|NA|TRBV5-8
CASRPRTQRTDTQYF
TGTGCCAGCAGGCCGCGGACTCAGCGCACAGATACGCAGTATTTT
>TRBJ2-1|TRBD2|NA|TRBV6-1
CASSEVDGGSYNEQFF
TGTGCCAGCAGTGAAGTGGACGGGGGGTCCTACAATGAGCAGTTCTTC
>TRBJ2-6|NA|NA|TRBV5-6
CASSLRGTGANVLTF
TGTGCCAGCAGCTTGCGCGGGACTGGGGCCAACGTCCTGACTTTC